This T cell receptor (beta chain) was captured by sequencing in a study of regulatory T cells in long-lasting Graves disease. Regarding the study as a whole: Patients whose Graves' disease persisted exhibited lower TCR diversity than those newly diagnosed.

The CDR3 extends over 14 amino acids. With 6 bases clipped from V and 1 base from J, the junction kept 5 bases outside the gene matches. HTBI primers from iRepertoire and Arm-PCR of CDR3 regions yielded the TCR beta libraries. Via MiXCR, TCRdb re-called the multiplex PCR reads, giving one row per CDR3 protein. This sample has about 470,000 distinct CDR3 sequences, with around 21% found just once. As for time point: persistent/refractory GD, antithyroid drugs over 5 years with positive TRAb. The TCR library was made from RNA extracted from PBMCs. It was American Thyroid Association guidelines that determined Graves' disease diagnosis. Each patient gave around 10 milliliters of EDTA-anticoagulated peripheral blood. This clonotype was detected ten times or more. Its matching antigen is unknown.

This sequence was found in a female donor with Graves disease. Material: peripheral blood mononuclear cells (PBMCs), obtained when the disease was refractory, from a patient treated with antithyroid drugs. The chain combines TRBV12-3 or TRBV12-4 with TRBJ2-5; 7 bases match TRBD1. CDR3 sequence: CASSPGQIQETQYF. As DNA, the CDR3 is TGTGCCAGCAGCCCGGGACAGATCCAAGAGACCCAGTACTTC.